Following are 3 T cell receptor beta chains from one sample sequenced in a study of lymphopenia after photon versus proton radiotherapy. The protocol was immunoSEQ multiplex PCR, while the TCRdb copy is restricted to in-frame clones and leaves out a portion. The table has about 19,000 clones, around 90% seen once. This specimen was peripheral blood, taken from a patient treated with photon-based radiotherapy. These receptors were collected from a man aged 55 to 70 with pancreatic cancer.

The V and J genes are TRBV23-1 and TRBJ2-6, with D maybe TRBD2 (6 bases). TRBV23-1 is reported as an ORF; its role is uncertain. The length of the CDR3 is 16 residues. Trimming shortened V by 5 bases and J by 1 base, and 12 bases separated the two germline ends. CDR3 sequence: CASSGGDPSGANVLTF. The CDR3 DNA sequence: TGCGCCAGCAGTGGCGGGGACCCATCTGGGGCCAACGTCCTGACTTTC.

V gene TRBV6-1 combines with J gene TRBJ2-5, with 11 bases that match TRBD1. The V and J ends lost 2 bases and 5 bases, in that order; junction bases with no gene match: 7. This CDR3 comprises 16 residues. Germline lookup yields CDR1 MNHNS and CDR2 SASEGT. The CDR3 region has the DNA TGTGCCAGCAGTGAAACCGGGACAGGGGGTTGGGAGACCCAGTACTTC. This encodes CASSETGTGGWETQYF.

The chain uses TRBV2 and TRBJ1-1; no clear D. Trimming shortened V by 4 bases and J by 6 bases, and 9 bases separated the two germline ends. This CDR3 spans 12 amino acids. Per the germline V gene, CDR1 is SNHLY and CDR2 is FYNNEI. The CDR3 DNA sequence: TGTGCCAGCAGTGTGTGGGCACCTGAAGCTTTCTTT. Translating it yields CASSVWAPEAFF.